The 21 T cell receptor beta chains in this list originate from one sample, sequenced in a study of T cell responses to AZD1222 COVID-19 vaccine. The repertoire was sequenced with immunoSEQ multiplex PCR; TCRdb's copy has only in-frame clones and lacks some. The profile shows about 110,000 clones, approximately 87% of them singletons. The material was peripheral blood, obtained on day 0 of AZD1222 vaccination. Every receptor here comes from an adult in good health.

The chain couples TRBV11-2 to TRBJ2-5, with D perhaps matching TRBD2 (6 bases). CDR1 SGHAT and CDR2 FQNNGV come from the germline V gene. V lost 4 bases, J lost 4 bases, and 16 bases lay in between. This CDR3 is built from 15 residues. The CDR3 nucleotides are TGTGCCAGCAGCTCCCTCCGCGGGAAAGGAGAGACCCAGTACTTC. Protein: CASSSLRGKGETQYF.

This clone appeared a single time. The chain recombines TRBV2 with TRBJ2-5; D gene ambiguous. This CDR3 has 11 residues. Germline CDR1 SNHLY, CDR2 FYNNEI. V lost 11 bases and J lost 6, with 13 bases in between. The CDR3 sequence: CACGTSKTQYF. CDR3 coding DNA: TGTGCCTGCGGCACGTCGAAGACCCAGTACTTC.

The chain links TRBV19 to TRBJ1-3; D not resolved. CDR3 length: 12 amino acids. Trimming cost V 5 bases and J 4 bases, with 6 bases left between them. CDR1 is LNHDA, CDR2 SQIVND, per germline (reference sequence). The CDR3 DNA is TGTGCCAGTAGTCCCGCCGGAAACACCATATATTTT. Protein: CASSPAGNTIYF.

This clone appeared a single time. The chain combines TRBV7-9 with TRBJ2-1; weak D call: TRBD1 (6 bases). CDR1 is SEHNR, CDR2 FQNEAQ, per germline (reference sequence). This CDR3 comprises 17 residues. V was cut by 8 bases and J by 0 bases, with 20 bases left in between. The chain's CDR3 is CASRPRSLGGSYNEQFF. The CDR3 nucleotides read TGTGCCAGCCGGCCCCGATCGTTAGGGGGCTCCTACAATGAGCAGTTCTTC.

The rearrangement uses TRBV18 and TRBJ2-7; perhaps TRBD1 as D (5 bases). V was shortened by 1 base and J by 5 bases, with 9 bases between the two germline ends. The CDR3 has 13 residues. Germline V CDR1 and CDR2: KGHSH, LQKENI. For the CDR3, the DNA is TGTGCCAGCTCACCACGTCAAGGGGACGAGCAGTACTTC. Its translation: CASSPRQGDEQYF.

The chain has TRBV4-1 and TRBJ1-1; D is undetermined. CDR1 and CDR2 from the germline V gene are MGHRA and YSYEKL. V was clipped by 5 bases and J by 0 bases, with 13 bases between them. This CDR3 region has 15 residues. Written as DNA, the CDR3 is TGCGCCAGCAGCTTCAATGGGGTGGTGAACACTGAAGCTTTCTTT. Protein product: CASSFNGVVNTEAFF.

The chain employs TRBV7-2 and TRBJ1-2, with TRBD1 matching 9 bases. The CDR3 covers 14 residues. Germline V CDR1 and CDR2: SGHTA, FQGNSA. V was clipped by 2 bases and J by 5 bases; unmatched bases: 3. CDR3 sequence reads: CASSLPGTGYGYTF. The CDR3 DNA follows: TGTGCCAGCAGCTTACCGGGGACAGGGTATGGCTACACCTTC.

V usage is TRBV15 and J usage is TRBJ1-5, with no clear D. Germline V gives CDR1 LNHNV, CDR2 YYDKDF (reference sequence). The CDR3 sequence is 15 residues long. V lost 0 bases, J lost 9 bases, and 15 bases lay in between. Here the CDR3 reads CATSRDPGNPGPQHF. CDR3 sequence (DNA): TGTGCCACCAGCAGAGATCCAGGAAACCCGGGGCCCCAGCATTTT.

This rearrangement joins TRBV6-5 to TRBJ1-5; 7 bases match TRBD1. J gave up 2 bases and V 6 bases, and 7 bases lay outside the gene matches. Germline V gives CDR1 MNHEY, CDR2 SVGAGI. The length of the CDR3 is 15 residues. CDR3 sequence: CASSRLGTGNQPQHF. As DNA, the CDR3 is TGTGCCAGCAGCCGTCTCGGGACAGGCAATCAGCCCCAGCATTTT.

V is TRBV9 and J is TRBJ2-1; D remains unclear. The CDR3 covers 15 residues. V gave up 2 bases and J gave up 0 bases, with 9 bases separating them. The germline gives CDR1 SGDLS, CDR2 YYNGEE. Written as DNA, the CDR3 is TGTGCCAGCAGCGTGGTGGGAAGCTCCTACAATGAGCAGTTCTTC. Translation: CASSVVGSSYNEQFF.

This CDR3 is CSARSSGTGWNGYTF. The CDR3 DNA reads as TGCAGCGCCCGATCCAGTGGTACAGGGTGGAATGGCTACACCTTC. The V call is TRBV29-1, the J call TRBJ1-2, with D possibly being TRBD1 (6 bases). Germline CDR1 reads SQVTM; CDR2 reads ANQGSEA. V was trimmed by 7 bases and J by 6 bases, leaving 24 bases between them. This CDR3 contains 15 residues.

The J gene is TRBJ1-5, the V gene TRBV6-5; weak D call: TRBD1 (5 bases). The germline V gene has CDR1 MNHEY and CDR2 SVGAGI. Trimming removed 7 bases at V and 2 bases at J, with 9 bases between. CDR3 size: 13 residues. CDR3 DNA sequence: TGTGCCAGCAAGGACATCGGCAATCAGCCCCAGCATTTT. It specifies CASKDIGNQPQHF.

The rearrangement links TRBV9 to TRBJ1-6; tentative D call: TRBD1 (6 bases). V was cut by 0 bases and J by 7 bases, with 14 bases left in between. The CDR3 has 16 amino acids. Germline CDR1 reads SGDLS; CDR2 reads YYNGEE. The CDR3 loop reads CASSVGQGQGNSPLHF. In nucleotides, the CDR3 is TGTGCCAGCAGCGTAGGCCAGGGGCAAGGCAATTCACCCCTCCACTTT.

V gene TRBV29-1 combines with J gene TRBJ2-3; TRBD1 might be the D (5 bases). Trimming took off 4 bases at V and 2 bases at J, with 16 bases between the two ends. Per germline, CDR1 SQVTM and CDR2 ANQGSEA. There are 15 residues in the CDR3. In nucleotides, the CDR3 is TGCAGCGTTGGGGAAAACAGGACCACCACAGATACGCAGTATTTT. Its translation: CSVGENRTTTDTQYF.

This chain connects TRBV24-1 to TRBJ1-1; 7 bases match TRBD1. The CDR3 has 16 residues. Unmatched junction bases numbered 7, after V lost 1 base and J lost 3 bases. CDR1 KGHDR and CDR2 SFDVKD come from the germline V gene. CDR3 sequence reads: CATSDLRGRRDTEAFF. The CDR3 DNA reads TGTGCCACCAGTGATTTAAGGGGGCGCCGGGACACTGAAGCTTTCTTT.

V gene TRBV7-3 combines with J gene TRBJ2-5; D ambiguous. Trimming stripped 5 bases from V and 2 bases from J, with 9 bases between. The CDR3 covers 13 residues. Germline V gives CDR1 SGHTA, CDR2 FQGTGA. The CDR3 DNA reads TGTGCCAGCAGCCCTGTGGCACAAGAGACCCAGTACTTC. Protein sequence: CASSPVAQETQYF.

The chain is built from TRBV28 and TRBJ2-1, with TRBD2 matching over 9 bases. The germline gives CDR1 MDHEN, CDR2 SYDVKM. Germline trimming cut 8 bases from V and 6 bases from J; bases unmatched to any gene: 8. The CDR3 sequence is 14 residues long. The CDR3 spells CASSAGGPPNEQFF. The CDR3 nucleotides are TGTGCCAGCTCGGCGGGAGGGCCTCCCAATGAGCAGTTCTTC.

V gene TRBV10-1 combines with J gene TRBJ2-1; weak D call: TRBD2 (5 bases). This CDR3 has 13 residues. V was clipped by 7 bases and J by 7 bases, with 14 bases between them. CDR1 is WNHNN and CDR2 is SYGVQD in the germline V gene (reference sequence). CDR3 in DNA: TGCGCCAGCATCGACCGCGGGTTGAATGAGCAGTTCTTC. Translation gives CASIDRGLNEQFF.

This sequence joins TRBV5-5 and TRBJ1-2; the match to TRBD1 covers 10 bases. Germline V lookup: CDR1 SGHKS, CDR2 YYEKEE (reference sequence). Trimming cost V 0 bases and J 14 bases; bases outside gene matches: 7. The CDR3 sequence is 13 residues long. CDR3 DNA: TGTGCCAGCAGCTTGGTGGGACAGGGGAAGGAAACCTTC. As protein: CASSLVGQGKETF.

The CDR3 is CASSESTGSEAFF. The CDR3 coding sequence is TGCGCCAGCAGTGAGTCGACAGGTTCTGAAGCTTTCTTT. This chain uses TRBV10-2 with TRBJ1-1; TRBD1 might be the D (6 bases). The CDR3 covers 13 residues. Deletions cut 0 bases from V and 6 bases from J, with 8 bases between. Germline CDR1 and CDR2: WSHSY and SAAADI.

The chain employs TRBV5-6 and TRBJ2-5, with D tentatively TRBD1 (5 bases). With 0 bases removed from V and 9 bases from J, the gap between germline ends came to 15 bases. CDR3 length: 14 amino acids. CDR1 SGHDT and CDR2 YYEEEE come from the germline V gene. The CDR3 DNA reads as TGTGCCAGCAGCTTGGGGGCAGGGTCAGGGCCCCAGTACTTC. Its protein is CASSLGAGSGPQYF. Full variable domain (missing parts from reference TRBV5-6 and TRBJ2-5): DAGVTQSPTHLIKTRGQQVTLRCSPKSGHDTVSWYQQALGQGPQFIFQYYEEEERQRGNFPDRFSGHQFPNYSSELNVNALLLGDSALYLCASSLGAGSGPQYFGPGTRLLVL.